This T cell receptor beta chain was sequenced for a study of early T cells in non-severe SARS-CoV-2 infection. Study at large: With bulk RNA from unsorted whole blood as input, sequencing yielded unpaired chains.

Attachment of unique molecular identifiers to individual cDNA molecules was performed. Each CDR3 protein gets one entry after TCRdb re-called the 5' RACE reads with MiXCR. The table has some 58,000 distinct CDR3 sequences, roughly 13% seen once. CDR3 length: 16 amino acids. Trimming pared 5 bases from V and 5 bases from J, leaving 19 bases between. In germline, CDR1 is SGHTA, CDR2 FQGNSA. In its sample, this clonotype was seen many times. The clonotype was recovered from an adult who was a healthcare worker with PCR-confirmed SARS-CoV-2 infection or an uninfected control (not recorded which). Material: whole blood. The chain is built from TRBV7-2 and TRBJ2-1; tentative D call: TRBD2 (5 bases). The DNA for the CDR3 is TGTGCCAGCAGCCCGAGTCGCCAGCGGAGTGACAATGAGCAGTTCTTC. Protein product: CASSPSRQRSDNEQFF.